Below are 16 T cell receptor beta chains sequenced from a single sample in a study of vaccination effects on CD4 cells after COVID-19. Antigens of these TCRs are unknown. Generated by immunoSEQ multiplex PCR, the TCRdb table keeps only in-frame clones and is missing some. The profile shows roughly 27,000 clones, about 79% of them singletons. Antigen-specific CD4+ T cell clonotypes were called by their expansion after viral peptide-pool culture in ViraFEST. CD4+ T cell isolation took place after less than 13 days of culture. Two-dose vaccination with either BNT162b2 or mRNA-1273 was given to the participants. Here the sequenced sample was CD4+ T cells from PBMCs cultured with SARS-CoV-2 spike peptides, taken after COVID-19 vaccination. The receptors derive from a human donor who received a COVID-19 vaccine. Some clones in this sample may be carry-over from other donors' samples.

J is TRBJ1-5 and V is TRBV30; D gene uncertain. Germline V gives CDR1 GTSNPN, CDR2 SVGIG (reference sequence). The CDR3 length is 15 residues. The ends were cut back, 0 bases at V and 0 bases at J, with 9 bases in the middle. The CDR3, as DNA: TGTGCCTGGAGTGTATCCGGGAGTAGCAATCAGCCCCAGCATTTT. Translation: CAWSVSGSSNQPQHF.

The CDR3 coding sequence is TGCGCCAGCAGCCAAGATCAGGGGATCTCTGGAAACACCATATATTTT. Protein sequence: CASSQDQGISGNTIYF. V and J are TRBV4-1 and TRBJ1-3; D perhaps matches TRBD1 (6 bases). Trimming stripped 0 bases from V and 0 bases from J, with 9 bases between. Germline CDR1 is MGHRA and CDR2 is YSYEKL. The CDR3 is made up of 16 amino acids.

The V and J genes are TRBV6-2 or TRBV6-3 and TRBJ1-1; D remains ambiguous. Trimming took off 6 bases at V and 4 bases at J, with 15 bases between the two ends. The germline V gene has CDR1 MNHEY and CDR2 SVGEGT. This CDR3 comprises 14 residues. The CDR3 here is CASSRGGDGTEAFF. The DNA for the CDR3 is TGTGCCAGCAGCCGAGGCGGCGATGGCACTGAAGCTTTCTTT.

J is TRBJ2-3 and V is TRBV5-4; D not certain. Germline V gene sequence: CDR1 SGHNT, CDR2 YYREEE (reference sequence). The CDR3 has 16 amino acids. Trimming left V 0 bases short and J 6 bases short, with 17 bases between. DNA of the CDR3: TGTGCCAGCAGCTTGGGCAACAGCCTCACTGGGGATACGCAGTATTTT. Its protein is CASSLGNSLTGDTQYF.

V is TRBV5-4 and J is TRBJ1-1; D not resolved. Trimming took 4 bases from V and 3 from J, leaving 10 bases between them. The CDR3 length is 13 residues. Germline V lookup: CDR1 SGHNT, CDR2 YYREEE (reference sequence). The CDR3 nucleotides read TGTGCCAGCAGCCCGGGATTGGACACTGAAGCTTTCTTT. Amino acids: CASSPGLDTEAFF.

V usage is TRBV18 and J usage is TRBJ1-1, with 8 bases aligning to TRBD1. The CDR3 covers 15 residues. Germline assignment: CDR1 KGHSH and CDR2 LQKENI. The ends lost 2 bases at V and 4 bases at J; junction bases unmatched: 6. CDR3 sequence (DNA): TGTGCCAGCTCACCAGCGACAGGGGTAATCACTGAAGCTTTCTTT. It is translated as CASSPATGVITEAFF. Full variable domain (rest looked up from reference TRBV18 and TRBJ1-1): NAGVMQNPRHLVRRRGQEARLRCSPMKGHSHVYWYRQLPEEGLKFMVYLQKENIIDESGMPKERFSAEFPKEGPSILRIQQVVRGDSAAYFCASSPATGVITEAFFGQGTRLTVV.

There are a few counts of this clone. For the CDR3, the DNA is TGTGCCAGCAGCTTAACGTACGGGACCCGGTCCGGGGAGCTGTTTTTT. This translates into CASSLTYGTRSGELFF. The rearrangement joins TRBV7-3 to TRBJ2-2; possibly TRBD1 or TRBD2 for D (5 bases each). Per germline, CDR1 SGHTA and CDR2 FQGTGA. The CDR3 length is 16 residues. V lost 0 bases and J lost 6, with 14 bases in between.

The V gene is TRBV5-1, the J gene TRBJ1-2, with a possible D match to TRBD1 (6 bases). Trimming left V 3 bases short and J 4 bases short, with 13 bases between. The CDR3 length is 14 residues. CDR1 and CDR2 from the germline V gene are SGHRS and YFSETQ. The CDR3 DNA reads TGCGCCAGCAGCTCAGCCGACAGGCTCTATGGCTACACCTTC. This codes for CASSSADRLYGYTF.

This clone was seen a handful of times. The V gene is TRBV5-4, the J gene TRBJ2-2, with D perhaps given as TRBD1 or TRBD2 (5 bases each). Per the germline V gene, CDR1 is SGHNT and CDR2 is YYREEE (reference sequence). The CDR3 length is 14 residues. V shed 5 bases and J shed 1 base, with 9 bases lying between them. The CDR3 bases are TGTGCCAGCAGTTCGGGGCTGAACACCGGGGAGCTGTTTTTT. Translated: CASSSGLNTGELFF.

This clone was seen a few times. J is TRBJ1-3 and V is TRBV28; D unclear. The CDR3 totals 15 residues. The germline V gene encodes CDR1 MDHEN and CDR2 SYDVKM. Trimming pared 4 bases from V and 4 bases from J, leaving 14 bases between. The CDR3 bases are TGTGCCAGCAGTTCCCTCCCCGGGTCGGGAAACACCATATATTTT. It codes for CASSSLPGSGNTIYF.

The rearrangement uses TRBV11-2 and TRBJ2-5; the D is unclear. CDR3 length: 13 residues. Germline values: CDR1 SGHAT, CDR2 FQNNGV. Between the trimmed V and J ends, which lost 1 base and 1 base, there was a span of 4 bases. The CDR3 loop reads CASSLGLQETQYF. CDR3 bases: TGTGCCAGCAGCTTAGGGCTCCAAGAGACCCAGTACTTC.

This clone showed up just once. The chain has TRBV23-1 and TRBJ2-7; TRBD1 matches 8 bases. TRBV23-1 counts as an open reading frame of uncertain function. The CDR3 extends over 15 amino acids. J gave up 0 bases and V 5 bases, and 6 bases lay outside the gene matches. CDR3 in amino acids: CASSLTGDNSYEQYV. The CDR3 nucleotides read TGCGCCAGCAGTTTGACAGGGGACAACTCCTACGAGCAGTACGTC.

This chain connects TRBV19 to TRBJ2-5; 8 bases match TRBD2. The CDR3 extends over 15 amino acids. V was pared by 5 bases and J by 5 bases, with 10 bases of the junction left unmatched. The germline gives CDR1 LNHDA, CDR2 SQIVND (reference sequence). CDR3 residues: CASSSRGGSPETQYF. In DNA form, the CDR3 reads TGTGCCAGTAGTTCCCGCGGGGGGTCCCCGGAGACCCAGTACTTC.

The V call is TRBV3-1 (or the pseudogene TRBV3-2), the J call TRBJ1-2; 8 bases map to TRBD1. This CDR3 spans 15 amino acids. In germline, CDR1 is LGHDT, CDR2 YNNKEL (reference sequence). Germline trimming cut 5 bases from V and 5 bases from J; bases unmatched to any gene: 10. The CDR3 loop reads CASSARDRKNYGYTF. Here the CDR3 DNA reads TGTGCCAGCAGCGCCCGGGACAGGAAAAATTATGGCTACACCTTC.

V usage is TRBV19 and J usage is TRBJ1-3; D is unclear. Germline assignment: CDR1 LNHDA and CDR2 SQIVND (reference sequence). The CDR3 extends over 13 amino acids. Trimming left V 1 base short and J 0 bases short, with 1 base between. CDR3 DNA sequence: TGTGCCAGTAGTATAGCCTCTGGAAACACCATATATTTT. Translated: CASSIASGNTIYF. Full variable domain (outside the CDR3, taken from reference TRBV19 and TRBJ1-3): DGGITQSPKYLFRKEGQNVTLSCEQNLNHDAMYWYRQDPGQGLRLIYYSQIVNDFQKGDIAEGYSVSREKKESFPLTVTSAQKNPTAFYLCASSIASGNTIYFGEGSWLTVV.

This clone is deemed medium-sized. The J gene is TRBJ1-2, the V gene TRBV18; D is perhaps TRBD1 (5 bases). With 6 bases removed from V and 6 bases from J, the gap between germline ends came to 14 bases. This CDR3 has 13 amino acids. CDR1 is KGHSH and CDR2 is LQKENI in the germline V gene. The CDR3 region is CASSPRTTDGYTF. The CDR3 DNA follows: TGTGCCAGCTCGCCGAGGACAACGGATGGCTACACCTTC.